This entry is about one T cell receptor beta chain. These data come from a study of T cell changes during pregnancy in multiple sclerosis. The assay was immunoSEQ multiplex PCR, and TCRdb's table has in-frame clones only and misses some. Of about 76,000 clones listed, roughly 89% were seen once; the top ten hold over 3.5%. V lost 1 base and J 1 base, leaving 7 bases between the germline ends. This CDR3 has 14 residues. Germline loops: CDR1 LNHNV, CDR2 YYDKDF (reference sequence). The TCR comes from a female donor in good health, enrolled as a control in a pregnancy study. The sequencing here drew on peripheral blood, taken after pregnancy. This rearrangement joins TRBV15 to TRBJ2-5, with D unresolved. Here the CDR3 reads CATSRAPGQETQYF. CDR3 nucleotides: TGTGCCACCAGCAGAGCCCCAGGCCAAGAGACCCAGTACTTC.